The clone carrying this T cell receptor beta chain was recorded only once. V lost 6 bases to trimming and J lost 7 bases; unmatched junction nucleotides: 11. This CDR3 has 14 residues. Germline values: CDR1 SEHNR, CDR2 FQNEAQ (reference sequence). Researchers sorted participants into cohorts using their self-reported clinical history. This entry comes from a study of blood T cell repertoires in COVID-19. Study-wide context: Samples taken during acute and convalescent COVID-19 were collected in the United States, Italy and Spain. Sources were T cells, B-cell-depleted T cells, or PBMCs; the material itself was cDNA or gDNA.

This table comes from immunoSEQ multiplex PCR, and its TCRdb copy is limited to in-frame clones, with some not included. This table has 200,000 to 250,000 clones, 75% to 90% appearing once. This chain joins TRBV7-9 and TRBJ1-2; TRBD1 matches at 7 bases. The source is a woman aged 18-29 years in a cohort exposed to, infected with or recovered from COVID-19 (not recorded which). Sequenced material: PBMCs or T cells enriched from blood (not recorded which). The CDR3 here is CASSPQGNSIGYTF. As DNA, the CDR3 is TGTGCCAGCAGTCCACAGGGGAACTCGATTGGCTACACCTTC.